The rows below give T cell receptor beta chains drawn from one sample of a study of beta chain features in type 1 diabetes. Some clones are missing from TCRdb's copy, which holds only in-frame ones; the method was immunoSEQ multiplex PCR. The profile shows more than 140,000 clones, roughly 9.7% of them singletons. Sequencing was done on a sample of central memory CD4+ T cells from blood. All receptors derive from a woman in her thirties or forties in good health. Each CDR3 is given with its conserved first and last residue. Fields, in order: clone size, V gene, J gene, D gene, CDR3 protein, CDR3 DNA. The D gene is left open where the match is weak. Clone sizes are given selectively: once, few, many, or a class where the clone is expanded.

abundance: few
v_gene: TRBV27
j_gene: TRBJ2-3
d_gene: TRBD2
CDR3aa: CASSYQAGGRTDTQYF
CDR3nt: TGTGCCAGCAGTTACCAAGCGGGGGGCCGCACAGATACGCAGTATTTT

abundance: few
v_gene: TRBV14
j_gene: TRBJ2-3
d_gene: -
CDR3aa: CASSQVRQASTDTQYF
CDR3nt: TGTGCCAGCAGCCAAGTTCGACAGGCTAGCACAGATACGCAGTATTTT

abundance: few
v_gene: TRBV5-8
j_gene: TRBJ2-3
d_gene: TRBD1
CDR3aa: CASSYRGLVDTQYF
CDR3nt: TGTGCCAGCAGTTACAGGGGGCTGGTAGATACGCAGTATTTT

abundance: -
v_gene: TRBV5-1
j_gene: TRBJ1-6
d_gene: TRBD1
CDR3aa: CASREQGGSNSPLHF
CDR3nt: TGCGCCAGCAGGGAACAGGGGGGGAGTAATTCACCCCTCCACTTT

abundance: many
v_gene: TRBV2
j_gene: TRBJ1-2
d_gene: -
CDR3aa: CASSASGSDYGYTF
CDR3nt: TGTGCCAGCAGTGCCAGCGGATCTGACTATGGCTACACCTTC

abundance: -
v_gene: TRBV1
j_gene: TRBJ1-1
d_gene: -
CDR3aa: CTSSFRISRGIKSTEAFF
CDR3nt: TGCACCAGCAGCTTCCGTATCTCCAGGGGGATCAAAAGCACTGAAGCTTTCTTT

abundance: -
v_gene: TRBV11-2
j_gene: TRBJ2-5
d_gene: -
CDR3aa: CASSLEWARKGETQYF
CDR3nt: TGTGCCAGCAGCTTAGAATGGGCCAGAAAAGGAGAGACCCAGTACTTC

abundance: -
v_gene: TRBV6-5
j_gene: TRBJ2-3
d_gene: TRBD1
CDR3aa: CASSGTGDTQYF
CDR3nt: TGTGCCAGCAGCGGGACAGGAGATACGCAGTATTTT

abundance: few
v_gene: TRBV7-2
j_gene: TRBJ1-5
d_gene: TRBD1
CDR3aa: CASRGQGAPGQPQHF
CDR3nt: TGTGCCAGCAGGGGACAGGGGGCGCCCGGGCAGCCCCAGCATTTT

abundance: -
v_gene: TRBV7-9
j_gene: TRBJ2-4
d_gene: -
CDR3aa: CASSPPGRNIQYF
CDR3nt: TGTGCCAGCAGCCCACCCGGGAGAAACATTCAGTACTTC

abundance: -
v_gene: TRBV5-4
j_gene: TRBJ1-2
d_gene: -
CDR3aa: CASSLDSRGYTF
CDR3nt: TGTGCCAGCAGCTTGGACAGCCGGGGCTACACCTTC

abundance: -
v_gene: TRBV5-1
j_gene: TRBJ2-7
d_gene: TRBD1
CDR3aa: CASSPWTGTDKQYF
CDR3nt: TGCGCCAGCAGCCCCTGGACAGGGACGGATAAGCAGTACTTC

abundance: -
v_gene: TRBV29-1
j_gene: TRBJ1-1
d_gene: TRBD1
CDR3aa: CSVLEGGSIEAFF
CDR3nt: TGCAGCGTTCTAGAAGGGGGCAGCATCGAAGCTTTCTTT

abundance: many
v_gene: TRBV15
j_gene: TRBJ1-2
d_gene: -
CDR3aa: CATSRDSGGQMFYTF
CDR3nt: TGTGCCACCAGCAGAGACTCTGGAGGGCAGATGTTTTACACCTTC

abundance: -
v_gene: TRBV27
j_gene: TRBJ2-1
d_gene: TRBD1
CDR3aa: CASSRQGSYNEQFF
CDR3nt: TGTGCCAGCAGCAGACAGGGTTCCTACAATGAGCAGTTCTTC

abundance: -
v_gene: TRBV7-7
j_gene: TRBJ2-2
d_gene: TRBD2
CDR3aa: CASRSGGTNTGELFF
CDR3nt: TGTGCCAGCAGAAGCGGGGGCACGAACACCGGGGAGCTGTTTTTT

abundance: few
v_gene: TRBV7-2
j_gene: TRBJ2-3
d_gene: -
CDR3aa: CASSLSPTDTQYF
CDR3nt: TGTGCCAGCAGCCTGTCCCCCACAGATACGCAGTATTTT

abundance: -
v_gene: TRBV11-1
j_gene: TRBJ2-2
d_gene: TRBD2
CDR3aa: CASSFSGTTTGELFF
CDR3nt: TGTGCCAGCAGCTTCTCCGGGACTACCACCGGGGAGCTGTTTTTT

abundance: -
v_gene: TRBV6-6
j_gene: TRBJ2-7
d_gene: -
CDR3aa: CATQPGGSYEQYF
CDR3nt: TGTGCCACCCAACCGGGTGGGTCCTACGAGCAGTACTTC

abundance: few
v_gene: TRBV20-1
j_gene: TRBJ1-2
d_gene: -
CDR3aa: CSAPDYGYTF
CDR3nt: TGCAGTGCACCGGACTATGGCTACACCTTC

abundance: many
v_gene: TRBV4-2
j_gene: TRBJ2-1
d_gene: TRBD2
CDR3aa: CASTLTSGGDPEQFF
CDR3nt: TGTGCCAGCACCCTGACTAGCGGGGGGGATCCTGAGCAGTTCTTC

abundance: -
v_gene: TRBV9
j_gene: TRBJ1-1
d_gene: -
CDR3aa: CASSVTLGGEAFF
CDR3nt: TGTGCCAGCAGCGTAACGCTCGGGGGAGAAGCTTTCTTT

abundance: -
v_gene: TRBV2
j_gene: TRBJ1-1
d_gene: TRBD1
CDR3aa: CATSGQGNTEAFF
CDR3nt: TGTGCCACCTCTGGACAGGGGAACACTGAAGCTTTCTTT

abundance: -
v_gene: TRBV14
j_gene: TRBJ2-5
d_gene: TRBD2
CDR3aa: CASSLGLAGGWQETQYF
CDR3nt: TGTGCCAGCAGCCTAGGACTAGCGGGGGGTTGGCAAGAGACCCAGTACTTC

abundance: many
v_gene: TRBV27
j_gene: TRBJ2-7
d_gene: -
CDR3aa: CASSTVRGMNEQYF
CDR3nt: TGTGCCAGCAGCACCGTTAGAGGGATGAACGAGCAGTACTTC

abundance: -
v_gene: TRBV18
j_gene: TRBJ1-1
d_gene: TRBD1
CDR3aa: CASSPRTGQGTEAFF
CDR3nt: TGTGCCAGCTCACCGAGGACAGGGCAGGGCACTGAAGCTTTCTTT

abundance: few
v_gene: TRBV2
j_gene: TRBJ1-5
d_gene: -
CDR3aa: CASSESSGTGVNQPQHF
CDR3nt: TGTGCCAGCAGTGAATCGAGCGGGACCGGGGTGAATCAGCCCCAGCATTTT

abundance: -
v_gene: TRBV14
j_gene: TRBJ1-1
d_gene: -
CDR3aa: CASSPRQQNTEAFF
CDR3nt: TGTGCCAGCAGCCCCCGACAGCAGAACACTGAAGCTTTCTTT

abundance: few
v_gene: TRBV11-2
j_gene: TRBJ2-5
d_gene: TRBD2
CDR3aa: CASSLTSGGPYQETQYF
CDR3nt: TGTGCCAGCAGCTTAACTAGCGGGGGCCCGTACCAAGAGACCCAGTACTTC

abundance: few
v_gene: TRBV7-6
j_gene: TRBJ2-1
d_gene: TRBD2
CDR3aa: CASSRTSIKDNEQFF
CDR3nt: TGTGCCAGCAGCCGGACTAGTATAAAAGACAATGAGCAGTTCTTC

abundance: once
v_gene: TRBV10-3
j_gene: TRBJ2-1
d_gene: TRBD2
CDR3aa: CAISETLAGGGEQFF
CDR3nt: TGTGCCATCAGTGAGACTCTAGCGGGGGGAGGTGAGCAGTTCTTC

abundance: -
v_gene: TRBV6-5
j_gene: TRBJ2-7
d_gene: TRBD2
CDR3aa: CASKSGGKYEQYF
CDR3nt: TGTGCCAGCAAAAGCGGGGGAAAATACGAGCAGTACTTC

abundance: few
v_gene: TRBV5-1
j_gene: TRBJ2-3
d_gene: TRBD2
CDR3aa: CASSGLAGGQGTDTQYF
CDR3nt: TGCGCCAGCAGTGGACTAGCGGGGGGCCAAGGCACAGATACGCAGTATTTT

abundance: -
v_gene: TRBV5-1
j_gene: TRBJ2-5
d_gene: TRBD2
CDR3aa: CASSLGVAGVQETQYF
CDR3nt: TGCGCCAGCAGCTTGGGGGTAGCGGGGGTCCAAGAGACCCAGTACTTC

abundance: -
v_gene: TRBV4-2
j_gene: TRBJ2-4
d_gene: TRBD2
CDR3aa: CASSQLTSGGQNIQYF
CDR3nt: TGTGCCAGCAGCCAGTTGACTAGCGGGGGGCAAAACATTCAGTACTTC

abundance: few
v_gene: TRBV7-9
j_gene: TRBJ1-3
d_gene: TRBD1
CDR3aa: CATHPRGQGPKSSGNTIYF
CDR3nt: TGTGCCACCCACCCCAGGGGACAGGGGCCAAAGAGCTCTGGAAACACCATATATTTT